This passage covers 9 T cell receptor beta chains from one sample sequenced in a study of blood T cell repertoires in COVID-19. The method was immunoSEQ multiplex PCR; TCRdb's version includes in-frame clones alone and lacks a portion of them. The data show 200,000 to 250,000 clones, 70% to 90% seen once. The specimen was peripheral blood. The receptors here all came from a man aged 25-45 years who had recovered from COVID-19.

This clone was seen only once. The chain combines TRBV9 with TRBJ1-1; 7 bases line up with TRBD1. The V segment lost 4 bases and the J segment 3 bases; nucleotides outside the gene matches: 9. Germline-derived CDR1 and CDR2 are SGDLS and YYNGEE. This CDR3 is 15 amino acids long. CDR3 nucleotides: TGTGCCAGCAGCTCCCAGAGGACAGGCTACACTGAAGCTTTCTTT. It is translated as CASSSQRTGYTEAFF.

This clone was observed a single time. The V and J genes are TRBV9 and TRBJ2-5; 11 bases line up with TRBD2. With 2 bases clipped from V and 1 base from J, the junction kept 13 bases outside the gene matches. From germline, CDR1 is SGDLS and CDR2 YYNGEE. The CDR3 is 19 amino acids. CDR3 coding DNA: TGTGCCAGCAGCGTTCCAAGCGGTCCTAGCGGGGGGACCCAAGAGACCCAGTACTTC. Residues: CASSVPSGPSGGTQETQYF.

The chain carries TRBV10-1 and TRBJ1-1; D remains unclear. This CDR3 has 13 residues. CDR1 is WNHNN, CDR2 SYGVQD, per germline (reference sequence). V lost 7 bases and J 3 bases, leaving 12 bases between the germline ends. The CDR3 loop is CASTNDIYTEAFF. The CDR3, as DNA: TGCGCCAGCACCAATGACATCTACACTGAAGCTTTCTTT.

This clone appeared once. This chain uses TRBV19 with TRBJ2-3; tentatively, D is TRBD1 (6 bases). The CDR3 is 15 residues long. In germline, CDR1 is LNHDA, CDR2 SQIVND (reference sequence). V gave up 7 bases and J gave up 6 bases, with 20 bases separating them. DNA of the CDR3: TGTGCCAGTAAAATGGGGACATCTGTGTTGGATACGCAGTATTTT. Its protein is CASKMGTSVLDTQYF.

This clone was counted between two and nine times. Different DNA sequences within this sample yield the same CDR3. The V call is TRBV18, the J call TRBJ2-3; 9 bases agree with TRBD2. Germline loops: CDR1 KGHSH, CDR2 LQKENI. The CDR3 extends over 14 amino acids. J was trimmed by 4 bases and V by 2 bases; bases with no gene match: 1. The CDR3 DNA reads as TGTGCCAGCTCACCAGGCGGGGGGGCAGATACGCAGTATTTT. Residues: CASSPGGGADTQYF.

The chain links TRBV5-1 to TRBJ1-1, with 7 bases aligning to TRBD1. Unmatched junction bases numbered 9, after V lost 3 bases and J lost 10 bases. The length of the CDR3 is 13 residues. Germline V gives CDR1 SGHRS, CDR2 YFSETQ. Here the CDR3 reads CASSSETGYGAFF. In DNA, the CDR3 is TGCGCCAGCAGCTCGGAGACAGGGTATGGAGCTTTCTTT.

The chain recombines TRBV7-2 with TRBJ2-7; 8 bases agree with TRBD2. This CDR3 is 14 amino acids long. V lost 4 bases, J lost 6 bases, and 8 bases stayed unmatched. Per germline, CDR1 SGHTA and CDR2 FQGNSA. The CDR3 spells CASSYGTRHLEQYF. The CDR3 nucleotides are TGTGCCAGCAGCTACGGGACTAGACACCTCGAGCAGTACTTC.

In its sample, this clone was seen a few times. V and J are TRBV10-3 and TRBJ1-4; possible D gene TRBD1, 6 bases. Trimming pared 6 bases from V and 4 bases from J, leaving 15 bases between. Germline V gene lookup returns CDR1 ENHRY and CDR2 SYGVKD. The CDR3 consists of 15 residues. DNA of the CDR3: TGTGCCATCAGCGGCGCGACAGGCGTTAATGAAAAACTGTTTTTT. Translation gives CAISGATGVNEKLFF.

The V gene is TRBV4-1, the J gene TRBJ1-3; D is unclear. The ends were cut back, 1 base at V and 4 bases at J, with 5 bases in the middle. In germline, CDR1 is MGHRA, CDR2 YSYEKL. The CDR3 runs 13 residues. The CDR3 nucleotides are TGCGCCAGCAGCCAAGGAGGGGGAAACACCATATATTTT. As protein: CASSQGGGNTIYF.